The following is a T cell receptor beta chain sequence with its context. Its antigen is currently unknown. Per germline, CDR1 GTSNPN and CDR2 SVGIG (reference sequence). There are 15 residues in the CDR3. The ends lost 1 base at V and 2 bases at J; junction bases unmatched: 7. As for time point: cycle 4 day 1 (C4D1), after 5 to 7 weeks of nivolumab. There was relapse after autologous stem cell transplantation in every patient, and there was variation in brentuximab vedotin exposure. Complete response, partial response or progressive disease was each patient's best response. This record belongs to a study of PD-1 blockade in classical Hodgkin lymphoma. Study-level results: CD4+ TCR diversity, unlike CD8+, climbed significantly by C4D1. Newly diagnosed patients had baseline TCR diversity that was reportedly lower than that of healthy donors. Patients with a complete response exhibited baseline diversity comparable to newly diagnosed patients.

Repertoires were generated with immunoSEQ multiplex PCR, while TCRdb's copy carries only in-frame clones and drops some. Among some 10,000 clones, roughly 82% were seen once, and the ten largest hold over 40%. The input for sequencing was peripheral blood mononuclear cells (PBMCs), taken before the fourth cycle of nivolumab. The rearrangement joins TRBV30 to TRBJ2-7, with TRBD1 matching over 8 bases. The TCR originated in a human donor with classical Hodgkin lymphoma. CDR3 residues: CAWSGWGRGPYEQYF. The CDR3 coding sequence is TGTGCCTGGAGTGGTTGGGGCAGGGGGCCCTACGAGCAGTACTTC.